This T cell receptor beta chain was recorded in a study of sequential checkpoint blockade in melanoma. Looking at the study overall: Each arm's sequence ended with maintenance nivolumab.

Treatment specified: randomized to nivolumab then ipilimumab (arm A) or the reverse (arm B). Patients had received no earlier DNA-damaging chemotherapy. V lost 5 bases, J lost 1 base, and 6 bases stayed unmatched. This CDR3 has 16 residues. Germline V gene data show CDR1 as MNHEY and CDR2 as SMNVEV (reference sequence). Clones were sequenced by immunoSEQ multiplex PCR, and TCRdb holds only the in-frame ones, with some missing. Here the sample spans approximately 11,000 clones, around two thirds being singletons. The material sequenced was CD8+ T cells sorted from blood (inferred from file names), taken from a patient given nivolumab and ipilimumab in sequence. The gene calls are TRBV27 and TRBJ2-3; the match to TRBD1 covers 10 bases. The sequence was collected from a human donor with melanoma. In nucleotides, the CDR3 is TGTGCCAGCAGTCCGCTCGGGACAGGGGGCACAGATACGCAGTATTTT. Translation: CASSPLGTGGTDTQYF.